A single sample gave rise to the 10 T cell receptor beta chains below, sequenced in a study of neurological immune-mediated disorders (dated by TCRdb to between 2018 and 2021). In light of the paper, this sample's time point label describes: technical triplicate 3. The method behind the library was 5' RACE. Sequencing was performed on an Illumina HiSeq 2500. TCRdb's own reprocessing of the public reads used fastp at Q25 and MiXCR and kept productive beta chains. CDR3 protein duplicates are merged, each entry listing the most common genes and DNA. This sample is represented by just under 45,000 distinct CDR3 sequences; 20% to 25% of them were singletons. The ten largest make up less than 5% of the sample. The sequencing sample was made of PBMCs. Every receptor here comes from a man aged 60 to 75 with HTLV-1-associated myelopathy (HAM/TSP).

There are many counts of this clonotype. The genes are TRBV11-3 and TRBJ2-1, with 7 bases aligning to TRBD2. Germline V lookup: CDR1 SGHNT, CDR2 YENEEA. This CDR3 comprises 14 residues. The trim removed 9 bases at V and 7 bases at J, leaving 12 bases unmatched. CDR3 protein: CASGVGGDPNEQFF. The DNA of the CDR3 is TGTGCCAGTGGGGTGGGGGGGGACCCTAATGAGCAGTTCTTC. The whole variable domain, remainder taken from reference TRBV11-3 and TRBJ2-1, is EAGVVQSPRYKIIEKKQPVAFWCNPISGHNTLYWYLQNLGQGPELLIRYENEEAVDDSQLPKDRFSAERLKGVDSTLKIQPAELGDSAVYLCASGVGGDPNEQFFGPGTRLTVL.

This clonotype was found many times. The V and J genes are TRBV20-1 and TRBJ2-7, with D possibly matching TRBD2 (5 bases). The CDR3 length is 11 residues. Trimming removed 3 bases from V and 3 bases from J, with 6 bases in between. The V gene's germline CDR1 is DFQATT and CDR2 SNEGSKA (reference sequence). CDR3 bases: TGCAGTGCTAGCCGGGACTACGAGCAGTACTTC. Its translation: CSASRDYEQYF.

This clonotype has ten or more counts. The chain carries TRBV6-5 and TRBJ2-2; D not certain. The CDR3 runs to 15 residues. V dropped 2 bases and J dropped 0 bases, with 7 bases sitting between them. Germline V CDR1 and CDR2: MNHEY, SVGAGI. The CDR3 protein is CASSYDNTNTGELFF. CDR3 DNA: TGTGCCAGCAGTTACGACAACACGAACACCGGGGAGCTGTTTTTT.

This clonotype was found many times. The chain combines TRBV5-1 with TRBJ2-2, with 10 nucleotides matching TRBD2. V dropped 4 bases and J dropped 0; count of bases not matched to a gene: 6. CDR1 and CDR2 from the germline V gene are SGHRS and YFSETQ. CDR3 size: 17 residues. CDR3 DNA sequence: TGCGCCAGCAGCATCCTAGCGGGGGACTCGAACACCGGGGAGCTGTTTTTT. Its protein is CASSILAGDSNTGELFF.

At least ten counts were recorded for this clonotype. V usage is TRBV5-4 and J usage is TRBJ1-1, with a tentative D call TRBD1 (5 bases). The CDR3 spans 15 residues. Between the trimmed V and J ends, which lost 0 bases and 4 bases, there was a span of 13 bases. Germline assignment: CDR1 SGHNT and CDR2 YYREEE (reference sequence). The CDR3 DNA reads TGTGCCAGCAGCTTGGCAGGGCAGGGCCCCACTGAAGCTTTCTTT. This encodes CASSLAGQGPTEAFF.

This clonotype was counted ten times or more. The genes are TRBV5-1 and TRBJ2-1; 11 nucleotides line up with TRBD1. V lost 4 bases and J lost 8; bases outside the gene matches: 8. CDR1 and CDR2 (germline): SGHRS, YFSETQ. This CDR3 region has 15 residues. CDR3 amino acids: CASSGGTGGADEQFF. The CDR3, as DNA: TGCGCCAGCAGCGGAGGGACAGGGGGTGCGGATGAGCAGTTCTTC.

This clonotype was found many times. This chain links TRBV10-3 with TRBJ2-1, with 9 bases that match TRBD2. The length of the CDR3 is 14 residues. The trim removed 11 bases at V and 8 bases at J, leaving 13 bases unmatched. CDR1 and CDR2 (germline): ENHRY, SYGVKD. This CDR3 is CALQAGGSRDEQFF. As DNA, the CDR3 is TGTGCCCTCCAAGCGGGAGGTAGCCGGGATGAGCAGTTCTTC.

Many counts were recorded for this clonotype. This chain links TRBV29-1 with TRBJ1-5; D possibly corresponds to TRBD1 (5 bases). The germline gives CDR1 SQVTM, CDR2 ANQGSEA. This CDR3 contains 15 residues. Trimming pared 6 bases from V and 6 bases from J, leaving 21 bases between. CDR3 sequence: CSVGETAGMGQPQHF. CDR3 bases: TGCAGCGTGGGGGAGACCGCAGGGATGGGTCAGCCCCAGCATTTT.

This clonotype appeared many times. This CDR3 reads CASTGGAHTEAFF. Written as DNA, the CDR3 is TGTGCCAGCACTGGGGGCGCACACACTGAAGCTTTCTTT. This chain uses TRBV5-5 with TRBJ1-1; tentative D call: TRBD1 (6 bases). The V and J ends lost 6 bases and 3 bases respectively, with 12 bases between them. In germline, CDR1 is SGHKS, CDR2 YYEKEE (reference sequence). CDR3 length equals 13 residues.

In its sample, this clonotype was seen many times. The V call is TRBV5-1, the J call TRBJ2-7; no definite D call. Germline values: CDR1 SGHRS, CDR2 YFSETQ. The CDR3 totals 14 residues. The V end lost 2 bases, the J end lost 1 base, and 10 bases lay between the germline ends. The CDR3 is CASSLHEPSYEQYF. For the CDR3, the DNA is TGCGCCAGCAGCTTACATGAACCGTCCTACGAGCAGTACTTC.